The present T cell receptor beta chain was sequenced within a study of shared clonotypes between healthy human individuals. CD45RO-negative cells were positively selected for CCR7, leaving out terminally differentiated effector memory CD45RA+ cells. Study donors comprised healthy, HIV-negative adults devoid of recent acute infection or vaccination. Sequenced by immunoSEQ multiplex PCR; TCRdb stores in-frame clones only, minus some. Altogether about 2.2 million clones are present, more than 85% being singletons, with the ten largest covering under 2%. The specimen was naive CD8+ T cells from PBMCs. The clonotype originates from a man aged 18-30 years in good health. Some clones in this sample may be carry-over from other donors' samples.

The CDR3 DNA reads TGTGCCAGTAGCGGGTCTTCCTATAGCAATCAGCCCCAGCATTTT. It is translated as CASSGSSYSNQPQHF. V and J are TRBV19 and TRBJ1-5, with D hard to call. The length of the CDR3 is 15 residues. CDR1 is LNHDA and CDR2 is SQIVND in the germline V gene (reference sequence). Trimming removed 6 bases at V and 0 bases at J, with 12 bases between. Together with reference TRBV19 and TRBJ1-5, the CDR3 gives the full variable domain: DGGITQSPKYLFRKEGQNVTLSCEQNLNHDAMYWYRQDPGQGLRLIYYSQIVNDFQKGDIAEGYSVSREKKESFPLTVTSAQKNPTAFYLCASSGSSYSNQPQHFGDGTRLSIL.